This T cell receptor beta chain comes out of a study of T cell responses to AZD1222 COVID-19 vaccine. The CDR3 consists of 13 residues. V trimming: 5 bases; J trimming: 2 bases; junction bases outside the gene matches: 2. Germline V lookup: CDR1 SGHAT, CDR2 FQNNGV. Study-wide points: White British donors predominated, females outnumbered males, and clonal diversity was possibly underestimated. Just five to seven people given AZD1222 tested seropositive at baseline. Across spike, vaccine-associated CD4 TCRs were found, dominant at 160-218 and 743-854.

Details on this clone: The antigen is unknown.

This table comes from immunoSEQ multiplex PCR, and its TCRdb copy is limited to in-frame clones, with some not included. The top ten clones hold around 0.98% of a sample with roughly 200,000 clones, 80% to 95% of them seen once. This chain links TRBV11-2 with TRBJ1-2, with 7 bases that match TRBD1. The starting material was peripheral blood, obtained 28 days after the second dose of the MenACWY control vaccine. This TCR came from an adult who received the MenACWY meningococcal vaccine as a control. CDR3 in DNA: TGTGCCAGCAGCCAGGGACAGAACTATGGCTACACCTTC. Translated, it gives CASSQGQNYGYTF.